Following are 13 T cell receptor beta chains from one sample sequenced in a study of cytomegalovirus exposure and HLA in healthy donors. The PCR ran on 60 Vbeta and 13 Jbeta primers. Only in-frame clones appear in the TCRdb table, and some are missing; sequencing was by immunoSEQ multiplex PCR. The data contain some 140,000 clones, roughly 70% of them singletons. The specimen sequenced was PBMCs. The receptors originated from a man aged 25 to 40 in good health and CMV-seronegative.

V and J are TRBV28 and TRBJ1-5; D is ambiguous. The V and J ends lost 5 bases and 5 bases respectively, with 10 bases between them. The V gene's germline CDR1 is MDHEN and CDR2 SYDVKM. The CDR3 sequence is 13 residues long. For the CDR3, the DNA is TGTGCCAGCAGTCCGCCCCGGGATCAGCCCCAGCATTTT. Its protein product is CASSPPRDQPQHF.

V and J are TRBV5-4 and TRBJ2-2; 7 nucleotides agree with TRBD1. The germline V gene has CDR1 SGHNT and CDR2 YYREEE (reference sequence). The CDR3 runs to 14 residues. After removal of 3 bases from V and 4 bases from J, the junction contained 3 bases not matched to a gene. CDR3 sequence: CASSYAGGTGELFF. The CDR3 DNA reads TGTGCCAGCAGCTACGCAGGGGGCACCGGGGAGCTGTTTTTT. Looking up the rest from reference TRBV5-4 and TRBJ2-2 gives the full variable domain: ETGVTQSPTHLIKTRGQQVTLRCSSQSGHNTVSWYQQALGQGPQFIFQYYREEENGRGNFPPRFSGLQFPNYSSELNVNALELDDSALYLCASSYAGGTGELFFGEGSRLTVL.

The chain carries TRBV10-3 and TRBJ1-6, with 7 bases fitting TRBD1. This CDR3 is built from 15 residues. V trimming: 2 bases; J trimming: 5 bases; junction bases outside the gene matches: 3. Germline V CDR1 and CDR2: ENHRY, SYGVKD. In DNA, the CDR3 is TGTGCCATCAGTGAGGGGACAGCAAATAATTCACCCCTCCACTTT. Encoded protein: CAISEGTANNSPLHF.

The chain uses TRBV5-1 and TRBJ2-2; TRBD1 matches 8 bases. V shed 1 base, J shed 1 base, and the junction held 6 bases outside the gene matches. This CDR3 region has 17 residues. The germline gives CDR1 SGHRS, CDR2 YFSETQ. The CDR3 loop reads CASSLPPGQVNTGELFF. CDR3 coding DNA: TGCGCCAGCAGCTTGCCACCGGGACAGGTGAACACCGGGGAGCTGTTTTTT.

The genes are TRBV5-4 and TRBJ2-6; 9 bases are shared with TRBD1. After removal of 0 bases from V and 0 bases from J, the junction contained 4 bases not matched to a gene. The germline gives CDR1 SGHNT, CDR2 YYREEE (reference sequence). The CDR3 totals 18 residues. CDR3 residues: CASSLVATGGSGANVLTF. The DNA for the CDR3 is TGTGCCAGCAGCTTGGTTGCGACAGGGGGCTCTGGGGCCAACGTCCTGACTTTC.

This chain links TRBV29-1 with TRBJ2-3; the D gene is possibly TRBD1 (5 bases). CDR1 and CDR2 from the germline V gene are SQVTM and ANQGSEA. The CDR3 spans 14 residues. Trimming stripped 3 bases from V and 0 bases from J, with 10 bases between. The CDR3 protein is CSVDTTASTDTQYF. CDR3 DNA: TGCAGCGTTGATACGACAGCTAGCACAGATACGCAGTATTTT.

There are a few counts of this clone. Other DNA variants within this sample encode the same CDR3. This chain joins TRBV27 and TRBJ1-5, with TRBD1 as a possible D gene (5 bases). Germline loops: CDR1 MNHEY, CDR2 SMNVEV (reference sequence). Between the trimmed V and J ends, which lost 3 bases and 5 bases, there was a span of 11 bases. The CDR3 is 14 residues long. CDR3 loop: CASSFQGFDQPQHF. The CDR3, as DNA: TGTGCCAGCAGTTTCCAGGGTTTCGATCAGCCCCAGCATTTT.

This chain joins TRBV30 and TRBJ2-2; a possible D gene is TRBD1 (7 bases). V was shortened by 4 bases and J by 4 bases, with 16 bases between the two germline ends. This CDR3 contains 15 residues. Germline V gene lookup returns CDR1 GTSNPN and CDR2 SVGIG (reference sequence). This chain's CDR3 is CAWKGSGGLTGELFF. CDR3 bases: TGTGCCTGGAAGGGGTCAGGGGGGCTCACCGGGGAGCTGTTTTTT.

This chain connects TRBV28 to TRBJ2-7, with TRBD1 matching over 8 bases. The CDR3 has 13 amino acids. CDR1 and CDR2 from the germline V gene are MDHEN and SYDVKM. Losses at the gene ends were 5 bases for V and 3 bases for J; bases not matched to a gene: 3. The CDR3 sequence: CASSPGTGYEQYF. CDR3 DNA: TGTGCCAGCAGTCCTGGGACAGGCTACGAGCAGTACTTC.

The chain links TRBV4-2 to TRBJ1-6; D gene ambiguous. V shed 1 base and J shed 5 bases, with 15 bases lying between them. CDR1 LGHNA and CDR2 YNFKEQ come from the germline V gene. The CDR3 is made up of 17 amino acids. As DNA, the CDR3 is TGTGCCAGCAGCCAAGCTGCCAGACATAGTAATAATTCACCCCTCCACTTT. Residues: CASSQAARHSNNSPLHF.

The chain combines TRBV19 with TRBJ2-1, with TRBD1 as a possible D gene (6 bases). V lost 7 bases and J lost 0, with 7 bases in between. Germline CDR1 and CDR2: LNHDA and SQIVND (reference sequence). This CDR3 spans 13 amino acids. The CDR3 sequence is CASTTGSYNEQFF. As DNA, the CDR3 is TGTGCCAGTACGACAGGCTCCTACAATGAGCAGTTCTTC. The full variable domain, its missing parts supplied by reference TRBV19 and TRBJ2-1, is DGGITQSPKYLFRKEGQNVTLSCEQNLNHDAMYWYRQDPGQGLRLIYYSQIVNDFQKGDIAEGYSVSREKKESFPLTVTSAQKNPTAFYLCASTTGSYNEQFFGPGTRLTVL.

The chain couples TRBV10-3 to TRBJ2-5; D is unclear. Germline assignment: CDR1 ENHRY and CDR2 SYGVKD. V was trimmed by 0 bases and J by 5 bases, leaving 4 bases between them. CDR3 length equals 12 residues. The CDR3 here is CAISESRETQYF. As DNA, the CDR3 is TGTGCCATCAGTGAGTCTCGGGAGACCCAGTACTTC.

The CDR3 nucleotides read TGTGCCAGCAGCTTCGACTTGGGTCGCGGAGCTTTCTTT. Its protein product is CASSFDLGRGAFF. This chain uses TRBV5-6 with TRBJ1-1; D gene ambiguous. CDR1 SGHDT and CDR2 YYEEEE come from the germline V gene. The CDR3 is 13 residues long. The ends were cut back, 2 bases at V and 10 bases at J, with 15 bases in the middle. Combining the CDR3 with reference TRBV5-6 and TRBJ1-1 gives the whole variable domain DAGVTQSPTHLIKTRGQQVTLRCSPKSGHDTVSWYQQALGQGPQFIFQYYEEEERQRGNFPDRFSGHQFPNYSSELNVNALLLGDSALYLCASSFDLGRGAFFGQGTRLTVV.